Many counts were recorded for the clone carrying this T cell receptor (beta chain). Its antigen is as yet unknown. The data are from a study of identical twins. Findings and caveats of the study: One should note that invariant MAIT and iNKT cells could partly confound zero-insertion analyses.

A single record per CDR3 protein comes from TCRdb applying MiXCR to the 5' RACE reads. Among roughly 250,000 distinct CDR3 sequences listed, about an eighth were seen once. J was trimmed by 5 bases and V by 7 bases; bases with no gene match: 13. This CDR3 has 15 residues. This chain joins TRBV12-3 or TRBV12-4 and TRBJ2-7, with 8 bases that match TRBD1. The sequencing input was memory (CD45RO+) T cells sorted from blood. The TCR sequence derives from a woman younger than 30 in good health. DNA of the CDR3: TGTGCCAGCACTCCACCCGGACAGGGTGACCACGAGCAGTACTTC. It yields the protein CASTPPGQGDHEQYF.